A selection of T cell receptor beta chains follows, all from one sample in a study of blood T cell repertoires in COVID-19. The assay was immunoSEQ multiplex PCR, and TCRdb's table has in-frame clones only and misses some. This table has under 200,000 clones, under 85% appearing once. The sample taken for sequencing was PBMCs or T cells enriched from blood (not recorded which). The receptors were gathered from a man aged 50-60 years who had recovered from COVID-19. Both conserved end residues are part of each CDR3. The D gene is left open where the match is weak. Only part of the rows carry a size: once, few, many, or a class if the clone is expanded.

clone_size j_call v_call d_call cdr3_aa cdr3_nt
. TRBJ1-5 TRBV4-2 . CASSQERLLPDGNQPQHF TGTGCCAGCAGCCAAGAGAGGTTGCTTCCAGACGGCAATCAGCCCCAGCATTTT
few TRBJ1-3 TRBV6-5 TRBD1 CASRWDRGRNTIYF TGTGCCAGCAGGTGGGACAGGGGGAGAAACACCATATATTTT
. TRBJ1-4 TRBV23-1 TRBD1 CASTPAGTGGEKLFF TGCGCCAGCACCCCTGCGGGGACAGGGGGTGAAAAACTGTTTTTT
. TRBJ1-2 TRBV6-5 TRBD1 CAGGQGGRSGYTF TGTGCCGGGGGACAGGGAGGCCGAAGTGGCTACACCTTC
. TRBJ1-1 TRBV4-1 TRBD1 CASSQDQRTGLTEAFF TGCGCCAGCAGCCAAGATCAACGGACAGGACTTACTGAAGCTTTCTTT
. TRBJ1-4 TRBV4-1 . CASSQAGSRSEKLFF TGCGCCAGCAGCCAAGCCGGGAGCCGGAGCGAAAAACTGTTTTTT
. TRBJ2-2 TRBV20-1 . CTPPDSGELFF TGCACCCCGCCGGACTCCGGGGAGCTGTTTTTT
. TRBJ1-3 TRBV10-3 . CAISEYGILSGNTIYF TGTGCCATCAGTGAGTACGGGATCCTCTCTGGAAACACCATATATTTT
. TRBJ1-6 TRBV5-8 . CALQGIRNSPLHF TGTGCTCTTCAGGGCATCAGGAATTCACCCCTCCACTTT
. TRBJ1-2 TRBV27 TRBD1 CASSSGDRGMASYGYTF TGTGCCAGCAGTTCGGGGGACAGGGGAATGGCCAGCTATGGCTACACCTTC
. TRBJ2-7 TRBV4-1 . CASSQANEQYF TGCGCCAGCAGCCAAGCAAACGAGCAGTACTTC
. TRBJ1-4 TRBV7-9 TRBD1 CASSLGGQGIHEKLFF TGTGCCAGCAGCTTAGGGGGACAGGGGATACATGAAAAACTGTTTTTT
. TRBJ1-3 TRBV11-2 . CASSLDPSSGNTIYF TGTGCCAGCAGCTTAGATCCGAGCTCTGGAAACACCATATATTTT
. TRBJ1-5 TRBV28 TRBD1 CASSLFTGGQPQHF TGTGCCAGCAGTTTGTTTACAGGGGGTCAGCCCCAGCATTTT
once TRBJ1-6 TRBV2 TRBD1 CASSSETGLYNSPLHF TGTGCCAGCAGCTCTGAGACAGGGCTCTATAATTCACCCCTCCACTTT
. TRBJ1-5 TRBV12-3/TRBV12-4 TRBD1 CASRPGGRQPQHF TGTGCCAGCAGACCAGGGGGCAGGCAGCCCCAGCATTTT
. TRBJ2-3 TRBV6-1 . CASSEAGDTQYF TGTGCCAGCAGTGAAGCCGGGGATACGCAGTATTTT
. TRBJ1-2 TRBV5-1 . CASSLDQGPYGYTF TGCGCCAGCAGCTTGGATCAGGGTCCCTATGGCTACACCTTC
. TRBJ2-3 TRBV5-4 TRBD2 CASSAGLAPRGTQYF TGTGCCAGCAGCGCGGGACTAGCGCCCCGGGGTACGCAGTATTTT
. TRBJ1-4 TRBV27 . CASSFSGSFEKLFF TGTGCCAGCAGTTTTTCAGGTAGTTTTGAAAAACTGTTTTTT
. TRBJ2-3 TRBV4-1 TRBD2 CASSQDGRQRGGTDTQYF TGCGCCAGCAGCCAAGATGGGCGCCAGCGGGGGGGCACAGATACGCAGTATTTT
. TRBJ1-4 TRBV18 TRBD1 CASSPQGTNDRVGEKLFF TGTGCCAGCTCACCACAAGGAACTAACGACAGGGTAGGCGAAAAACTGTTTTTT
. TRBJ2-2 TRBV7-9 TRBD1 CASILGTANTGELFF TGTGCCAGCATCCTCGGGACAGCGAACACCGGGGAGCTGTTTTTT
. TRBJ2-7 TRBV6-1 . CASSEVEPSYEQYF TGTGCCAGCAGTGAAGTCGAACCGAGCTACGAGCAGTACTTC
. TRBJ2-7 TRBV6-2/TRBV6-3 TRBD1 CASSYPGQGSEQYF TGTGCCAGCAGTTATCCCGGACAGGGCAGCGAGCAGTACTTC
once TRBJ2-1 TRBV4-3 TRBD2 CASSRTSGGYNEQFF TGCGCCAGCAGCCGGACTAGCGGGGGGTACAATGAGCAGTTCTTC
. TRBJ2-1 TRBV24-1 TRBD1 CATESRQGLFF TGTGCCACCGAGAGCAGACAGGGATTGTTCTTC